This T cell receptor beta chain was obtained from a study of metastatic and nonmetastatic thyroid tumors (TCRdb year 2020). General notes on the study: For patients with malignant and with benign thyroid disease, the researchers compared repertoires between peripheral blood samples and tumor or nodule tissue samples.

Including cysteine and phenylalanine, the CDR3 has 14 amino acids. The CDR3 DNA has 42 bases and is translated from base 1. The CDR1 and CDR2 encoded by the germline V gene are MDHEN and SYDVKM. V loses 2 bases, J loses 4 bases, and the germline ends lie 11 bases apart. This clone was seen a handful of times. Its specific antigen is unknown. No clone much larger than this one lies a single base away; base qualities are absent. Library construction relied on PCR. The sequencer was an Illumina HiSeq 4000. High-throughput sequencing was used to profile the CDR3 region of the TCR beta-chain in every patient. The paper's data handling went like this. CDR3 differences across clinicopathological groups were used to build a classifier for discriminating distant-metastatic papillary thyroid cancer patients. To measure repertoire diversity the researchers used the Shannon index, while the Morisita-Horn index served to gauge how similar the tumor and blood repertoires were. The public reads were run again by TCRdb, first through fastp at Q25 and then through MiXCR, and only productive beta chains were kept. TCRdb's processing, not the authors' own work, is the source of the V and J calls. This sample is represented by approximately 30,000 clones; about a sixth of them were singletons. The biggest ten clones account for around 4.7% of the sample.

No treatment had been received by any patient before thyroid surgery. The study retrospectively analysed patient clinical samples collected from about 2012 to 2018 using T-cell receptor beta sequencing. What the work shows at the level of the full study, not this receptor alone: In both blood and tumor samples, malignant tumors were reported to have significantly higher TCR beta diversity than benign nodules.

Sample: blood. The sequence joins TRBV28 to TRBJ1-2; TRBD1 might be the D gene, on 5 matching bases. This receptor was taken from a female donor with papillary thyroid cancer or a benign thyroid nodule (not recorded which). Some clones in this sample may be carry-over from other donors' samples. CDR3 loop: CASSLGRASYGYTF. The nucleotide sequence is given as TGTGCCAGCAGTTTAGGCAGGGCTAGCTATGGCTACACCTTC.